This is a list of T cell receptor beta chains from one sample in a study of shared clonotypes between healthy human individuals. Clones were sequenced by immunoSEQ multiplex PCR, and TCRdb holds only the in-frame ones, with some missing. Among about 1.1 million clones listed, approximately 80% were seen once. What was sequenced was memory CD4+ T cells from PBMCs. The receptor source for this set is a man aged 18 to 35 in good health. Some clones in this sample may be carry-over from other donors' samples. The CDR3 runs from the conserved cysteine through the conserved F or W. Each record gives: CDR3 length, clone size, V gene, D gene, J gene, CDR3 DNA, CDR3 protein. D genes are given only for firm matches. Size tells how often a clone was seen (once, few, many) or the class of an expanded clone, and some rows leave it out.

13,-,TRBV29-1,-,TRBJ2-5,TGCAGCGCTTACGGGTCAAACCAAGAGACCCAGTACTTC,CSAYGSNQETQYF
17,-,TRBV7-3,TRBD2,TRBJ2-7,TGTGCCAGCAGCGTAGACGGGCGCGGGAGAGGATTTGACGAGCAGTACTTC,CASSVDGRGRGFDEQYF
13,-,TRBV2,-,TRBJ2-5,TGTGCCAGCAGGGGCGATTACCAAGAGACCCAGTACTTC,CASRGDYQETQYF
14,-,TRBV2,TRBD1,TRBJ2-7,TGTGCCAGCACGGAAAGGGACAGATCCTACGAGCAGTACTTC,CASTERDRSYEQYF
15,-,TRBV7-3,-,TRBJ2-1,TGTGCCAGCAGCTTAGAAACTCCTGGGTCCAATGAGCAGTTCTTC,CASSLETPGSNEQFF
13,-,TRBV28,-,TRBJ1-2,TGTGCCAGCTATATGACAGGAACCTATGGCTACACCTTC,CASYMTGTYGYTF
15,-,TRBV19,-,TRBJ1-2,TGTGCCAGTAGTATAATGGGGACCGCTAACTATGGCTACACCTTC,CASSIMGTANYGYTF
11,-,TRBV11-3,TRBD1,TRBJ1-5,TGTGCCAGCAGTCCCGGACAGGCCCAGCATTTT,CASSPGQAQHF
14,-,TRBV11-2,-,TRBJ1-4,TGTGCCAGCAGCTTTCGGATGACGGCTGAAAAACTGTTTTTT,CASSFRMTAEKLFF
17,-,TRBV5-1,TRBD2,TRBJ2-3,TGCGCCAGCAGCTTGGGACTAGCGGGAGGTGGCACAGATACGCAGTATTTT,CASSLGLAGGGTDTQYF
19,-,TRBV9,-,TRBJ1-1,TGTGCCACCATAGGACCGGGTGGGTATCGGGCTAGGGGGAACACTGAAGCTTTCTTT,CATIGPGGYRARGNTEAFF
17,-,TRBV21-1,-,TRBJ2-3,TGTGCCAGCAGCGAACCGCCTCCCCACGCTAGCACAGATACGCAGTATTTT,CASSEPPPHASTDTQYF
16,once,TRBV5-1,-,TRBJ2-2,TGCGCCAGCAGCTTGTTTGCACAGGAGAACACCGGGGAGCTGTTTTTT,CASSLFAQENTGELFF
19,once,TRBV29-1,TRBD1,TRBJ2-6,TGCAGCGACACCAGACAGGGGCGAGAGGGGTCCTCTGGGGCCAACGTCCTGACTTTC,CSDTRQGREGSSGANVLTF
13,few,TRBV7-2,-,TRBJ2-5,TGTGCCAGCAGCTTAGATTCGGGGGAGACCCAGTACTTC,CASSLDSGETQYF
15,-,TRBV4-3,TRBD2,TRBJ2-1,TGCGCCAGCAGCCAAGATAGGCTAGCGGGAGGTGAGCAGTTCTTC,CASSQDRLAGGEQFF
14,-,TRBV6-5,-,TRBJ2-2,TGTGCCAGCAGTCTACAAGCGAACACCGGGGAGCTGTTTTTT,CASSLQANTGELFF
16,-,TRBV7-9,TRBD2,TRBJ2-1,TGTGCCAGCAGCTTAGCACTAGCGGGGACCTACAATGAGCAGTTCTTC,CASSLALAGTYNEQFF
16,-,TRBV5-1,TRBD2,TRBJ2-5,TGCGCCAGCAGCTTGCGGCCAGCGGGAGGCCAAGAGACCCAGTACTTC,CASSLRPAGGQETQYF
13,-,TRBV19,-,TRBJ1-1,TGTGCCAGTATTGACAGGCTGAACACTGAAGCTTTCTTT,CASIDRLNTEAFF
16,-,TRBV27,TRBD2,TRBJ2-5,TGTGCCAGCAGTCCCCGGAGCGGGAGATTGGCAGAGACCCAGTACTTC,CASSPRSGRLAETQYF
15,-,TRBV27,-,TRBJ2-7,TGTGCCAGCAGGACCTTTGTGCGGATCTCCTACGAGCAGTACTTC,CASRTFVRISYEQYF
14,-,TRBV29-1,-,TRBJ2-3,TGCAGCGGCCAAACAGGACTCAGCACAGATACGCAGTATTTT,CSGQTGLSTDTQYF
15,once,TRBV7-8,TRBD1,TRBJ1-1,TGTGCCAGCAGCTTAGCTCGGACAGGGGGTGATGAAGCTTTCTTT,CASSLARTGGDEAFF
16,many,TRBV2,TRBD2,TRBJ2-3,TGTGCCAGCACCGGGACTAGCGGGATAGGAACAGATACGCAGTATTTT,CASTGTSGIGTDTQYF
12,-,TRBV6-1,-,TRBJ2-5,TGTGCCAGCAGTGAATGGTCCGAGACCCAGTACTTC,CASSEWSETQYF